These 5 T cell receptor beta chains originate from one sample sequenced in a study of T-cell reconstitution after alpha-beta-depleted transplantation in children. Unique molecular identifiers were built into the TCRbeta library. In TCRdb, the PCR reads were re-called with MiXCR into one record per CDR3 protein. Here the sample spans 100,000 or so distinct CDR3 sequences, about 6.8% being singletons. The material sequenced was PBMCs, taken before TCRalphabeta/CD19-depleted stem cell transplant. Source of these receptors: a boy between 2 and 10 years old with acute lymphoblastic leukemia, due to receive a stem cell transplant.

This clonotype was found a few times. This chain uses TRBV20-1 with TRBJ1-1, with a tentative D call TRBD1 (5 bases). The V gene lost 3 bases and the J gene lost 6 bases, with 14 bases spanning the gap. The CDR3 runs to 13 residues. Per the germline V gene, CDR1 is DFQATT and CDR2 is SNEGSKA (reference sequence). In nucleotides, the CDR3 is TGCAGTGCTAGTAGAGGGGCAGTGGCTGAAGCTTTCTTT. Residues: CSASRGAVAEAFF.

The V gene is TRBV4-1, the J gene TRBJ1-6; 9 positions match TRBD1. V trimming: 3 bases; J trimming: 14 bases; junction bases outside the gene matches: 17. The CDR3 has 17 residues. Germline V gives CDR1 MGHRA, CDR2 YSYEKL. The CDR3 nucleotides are TGCGCCAGCAGCCACTTCGGACAGGGGACACGGAGGGGAGCCCTCCACTTT. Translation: CASSHFGQGTRRGALHF.

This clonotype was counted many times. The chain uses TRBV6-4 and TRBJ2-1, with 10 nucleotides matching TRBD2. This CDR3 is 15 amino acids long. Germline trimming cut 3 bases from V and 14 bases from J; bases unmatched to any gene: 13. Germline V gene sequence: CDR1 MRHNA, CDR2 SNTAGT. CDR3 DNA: TGTGCCAGCAGTGAGTCTTTAGCGGGGGGAACATCTAAGTTCTTC. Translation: CASSESLAGGTSKFF.

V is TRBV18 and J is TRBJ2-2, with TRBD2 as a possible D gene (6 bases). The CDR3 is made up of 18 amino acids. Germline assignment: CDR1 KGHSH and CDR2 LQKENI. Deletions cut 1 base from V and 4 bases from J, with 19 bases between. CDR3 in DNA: TGTGCCAGCTCACCACTGCCCAGGCTCGACGGGGGCACCGGGGAGCTGTTTTTT. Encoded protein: CASSPLPRLDGGTGELFF.

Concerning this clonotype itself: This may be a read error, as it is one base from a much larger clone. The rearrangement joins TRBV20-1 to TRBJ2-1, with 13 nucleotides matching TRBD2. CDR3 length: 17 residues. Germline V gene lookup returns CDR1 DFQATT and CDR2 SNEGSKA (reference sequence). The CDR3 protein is CCAESGTSGATYNEQFF. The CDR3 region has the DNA TGCTGTGCTGAATCCGGGACTAGCGGGGCCACATACAATGAGCAGTTCTTC.